Below are 28 T cell receptor beta chains sequenced from a single sample in a study of T cells in tuberculosis. Time point specified: new active TB diagnosis, blood taken before or within 7 days of starting treatment. Sequenced by immunoSEQ multiplex PCR; TCRdb stores in-frame clones only, minus some. The sample consists of about 33,000 clones, nearly 90% of them appearing once. Here the sequenced sample was PBMCs, taken at tuberculosis diagnosis. All receptors derive from an adult with tuberculosis.

V is TRBV10-2 and J is TRBJ2-2; the match to TRBD2 covers 8 bases. Germline lookup yields CDR1 WSHSY and CDR2 SAAADI. This CDR3 has 14 amino acids. V shed 10 bases and J 0 bases; nucleotides not matched to a gene: 4. In DNA, the CDR3 is TGCGCCATCCTAGCGGGCGCGAACACCGGGGAGCTGTTTTTT. Its protein product is CAILAGANTGELFF.

The chain joins TRBV5-1 to TRBJ2-5; D might be TRBD1 (7 bases). Germline V CDR1 and CDR2: SGHRS, YFSETQ. The CDR3 runs to 15 residues. Trimming pared 2 bases from V and 4 bases from J, leaving 15 bases between. The CDR3 region is CASSFNQGGGETQYF. DNA for the CDR3: TGCGCCAGCAGCTTCAACCAGGGGGGTGGAGAGACCCAGTACTTC.

CDR3 DNA sequence: TGTGCCAGCCGTAAGACTAGCGGGAGGGAAGATACGCAGTATTTT. This translates into CASRKTSGREDTQYF. The V call is TRBV6-6, the J call TRBJ2-3; TRBD2 aligns across 14 bases. Trimming removed 8 bases from V and 5 bases from J; junction bases left unmatched: 6. The CDR3 has 15 residues. Germline V CDR1 and CDR2: MNHNY, SVGAGI (reference sequence).

The sample holds one count of this clone. The chain links TRBV11-1 to TRBJ2-1, with 7 bases that match TRBD1. The trim removed 1 base at V and 3 bases at J, leaving 3 bases unmatched. The CDR3 extends over 15 amino acids. Germline lookup yields CDR1 SGHAT and CDR2 FQDESV (reference sequence). CDR3 amino acids: CASSLEAGGYNEQFF. CDR3 nucleotide sequence: TGTGCCAGCAGCTTAGAGGCAGGGGGCTACAATGAGCAGTTCTTC.

The J gene is TRBJ1-4, the V gene TRBV6-1; 9 bases are shared with TRBD1. This CDR3 region has 16 residues. Germline CDR1 reads MNHNS; CDR2 reads SASEGT. Trimming at V came to 4 bases and at J to 5 bases, leaving 8 bases not matched to a gene. The chain's CDR3 is CASSGNSGTGNEKLFF. The CDR3 coding sequence is TGTGCCAGCAGTGGGAACTCCGGGACAGGGAATGAAAAACTGTTTTTT.

The chain links TRBV28 to TRBJ1-4; 7 bases line up with TRBD1. Germline lookup yields CDR1 MDHEN and CDR2 SYDVKM. Trimming at V came to 4 bases and at J to 3 bases, leaving 11 bases not matched to a gene. This CDR3 contains 17 residues. The CDR3 bases are TGTGCCAGCAGTTCACCCTCCACAGGGGCGTCTAATGAAAAACTGTTTTTT. This sequence encodes CASSSPSTGASNEKLFF. Supplemented by reference TRBV28 and TRBJ1-4, the full variable domain reads DVKVTQSSRYLVKRTGEKVFLECVQDMDHENMFWYRQDPGLGLRLIYFSYDVKMKEKGDIPEGYSVSREKKERFSLILESASTNQTSMYLCASSSPSTGASNEKLFFGSGTQLSVL.

The J gene is TRBJ1-2, the V gene TRBV30, with D hard to call. Trimming stripped 5 bases from V and 7 bases from J, with 17 bases between. From germline, CDR1 is GTSNPN and CDR2 SVGIG (reference sequence). CDR3 size: 13 residues. The CDR3 DNA reads as TGTGCCTGGGGCACCAGTAGCCCGATTGGCTACACCTTC. It encodes CAWGTSSPIGYTF.

The chain joins TRBV6-1 to TRBJ2-1, with D possibly TRBD2 on 5 matching bases. The CDR3 loop spans 13 amino acids. The ends were cut back, 6 bases at V and 7 bases at J, with 13 bases in the middle. The germline V gene encodes CDR1 MNHNS and CDR2 SASEGT. The DNA of the CDR3 is TGTGCCAGCAGGAATAGCGCCCGGAATGAGCAGTTCTTC. It specifies CASRNSARNEQFF.

The chain links TRBV4-3 to TRBJ2-2, with 7 nucleotides matching TRBD1. The J segment lost 6 bases and the V segment lost 2 bases, leaving 6 bases of the junction unmatched. Germline CDR1 and CDR2: LGHNA and YSLEER. This CDR3 spans 15 amino acids. This CDR3 is CASSQYDRDAGELFF. The CDR3 DNA is TGCGCCAGCAGCCAATACGACAGGGATGCCGGGGAGCTGTTTTTT.

As concerns this clone: A junction boundary mismatches the germline segment, possibly from a read error. The J gene is TRBJ1-2, the V gene TRBV10-3; 7 nucleotides align to TRBD1. The length of the CDR3 is 11 residues. CDR1 ENHRY and CDR2 SYGVKD come from the germline V gene. The CDR3 is CAIRDGDSQYF. The CDR3 coding sequence is TGTGCCATCAGGGATGGGGACAGCCAATACTTC.

This clone has only one observation. V is TRBV19 and J is TRBJ1-5, with D perhaps TRBD1 (5 bases). Germline V CDR1 and CDR2: LNHDA, SQIVND (reference sequence). The V end was cut by 4 bases, the J end by 6 bases, with 10 bases between. This CDR3 region has 13 residues. The CDR3 spells CASSTTGVQPQHF. In DNA form, the CDR3 reads TGTGCCAGTAGTACCACGGGGGTTCAGCCCCAGCATTTT.

The genes are TRBV21-1 and TRBJ1-1; the DNA was not used to check the table's D call, TRBD1. TRBV21-1 is flagged as a pseudogene. The CDR3 totals 11 residues. The CDR3 region is CASRDTSEAFF. The CDR3 DNA reads as TGTGCCAGCCGGGACACCTCTGAAGCTTTCTTT.

V usage is TRBV5-1 and J usage is TRBJ2-2, with D possibly being TRBD2 (5 bases). The V gene lost 3 bases and the J gene lost 7 bases, with 10 bases spanning the gap. Germline V gene lookup returns CDR1 SGHRS and CDR2 YFSETQ. The CDR3 covers 13 residues. The CDR3 is CASSSHEGGELFF. The CDR3 coding sequence is TGCGCCAGCAGCTCGCATGAGGGCGGGGAGCTGTTTTTT. The full variable domain, rest sourced from reference TRBV5-1 and TRBJ2-2, is KAGVTQTPRYLIKTRGQQVTLSCSPISGHRSVSWYQQTPGQGLQFLFEYFSETQRNKGNFPGRFSGRQFSNSRSEMNVSTLELGDSALYLCASSSHEGGELFFGEGSRLTVL.

The chain couples TRBV15 to TRBJ2-6; weak D call: TRBD2 (5 bases). Per the germline V gene, CDR1 is LNHNV and CDR2 is YYDKDF (reference sequence). Trimming removed 4 bases from V and 2 bases from J, with 15 bases in between. The CDR3 is 17 residues long. CDR3 region: CATSKSPSGAGANVLTF. CDR3 bases: TGTGCCACCAGCAAAAGTCCCTCCGGGGCTGGGGCCAACGTCCTGACTTTC. The whole variable domain, filled in from reference TRBV15 and TRBJ2-6, reads DAMVIQNPRYQVTQFGKPVTLSCSQTLNHNVMYWYQQKSSQAPKLLFHYYDKDFNNEADTPDNFQSRRPNTSFCFLDIRSPGLGDTAMYLCATSKSPSGAGANVLTFGAGSRLTVL.

CDR3 region: CFFPRGVSIF. DNA for the CDR3: TGTTTCTTCCCCAGGGGGGTCTCCATCTTC. The chain recombines TRBV12-2 with TRBJ1-2; the table's D call of TRBD1 was not tested on the DNA. TRBV12-2 is classified as a pseudogene. This CDR3 spans 10 amino acids.

CDR3 bases: TGTGCCAGCAGCCCCCAGACAGGGAACACCGGGGAGCTGTTTTTT. This sequence encodes CASSPQTGNTGELFF. The rearrangement uses TRBV13 and TRBJ2-2, with a possible D match to TRBD1 (6 bases). This CDR3 spans 15 amino acids. Germline V gene lookup returns CDR1 PRHDT and CDR2 FYEKMQ (reference sequence). Deletions cut 5 bases from V and 1 base from J, with 11 bases between. The full variable domain, completed using reference TRBV13 and TRBJ2-2, is AAGVIQSPRHLIKEKRETATLKCYPIPRHDTVYWYQQGPGQDPQFLISFYEKMQSDKGSIPDRFSAQQFSDYHSELNMSSLELGDSALYFCASSPQTGNTGELFFGEGSRLTVL.

This clone was detected only a few times. The V gene is TRBV2, the J gene TRBJ1-2; 8 bases fit TRBD1. V lost 7 bases and J lost 7; bases outside the gene matches: 8. Germline CDR1 and CDR2: SNHLY and FYNNEI. The CDR3 spans 13 residues. CDR3: CASNNRGLGGYTF. The CDR3 DNA reads as TGTGCCAGCAATAACAGGGGGTTGGGTGGCTACACCTTC. The entire variable domain, with the rest obtained from reference TRBV2 and TRBJ1-2, is as follows: EPEVTQTPSHQVTQMGQEVILRCVPISNHLYFYWYRQILGQKVEFLVSFYNNEISEKSEIFDDQFSVERPDGSNFTLKIRSTKLEDSAMYFCASNNRGLGGYTFGSGTRLTVV.

V and J are TRBV18 and TRBJ1-1, with D hard to call. V was cut by 3 bases and J by 1 base, with 6 bases left in between. The length of the CDR3 is 13 residues. Germline assignment: CDR1 KGHSH and CDR2 LQKENI. The CDR3 here is CASSPPGNTEAFF. The DNA of the CDR3 is TGTGCCAGCTCACCCCCGGGGAACACTGAAGCTTTCTTT. Complete variable domain (other parts from reference TRBV18 and TRBJ1-1): NAGVMQNPRHLVRRRGQEARLRCSPMKGHSHVYWYRQLPEEGLKFMVYLQKENIIDESGMPKERFSAEFPKEGPSILRIQQVVRGDSAAYFCASSPPGNTEAFFGQGTRLTVV.

J is TRBJ2-1 and V is TRBV25-1; 7 nucleotides match TRBD2. This CDR3 has 16 amino acids. Germline assignment: CDR1 MGHDK and CDR2 SYGVNS. Germline trimming cut 2 bases from V and 0 bases from J; bases unmatched to any gene: 4. The CDR3 here is CASSELAASSYNEQFF. In nucleotides, the CDR3 is TGTGCCAGCAGTGAACTAGCGGCCTCCTCCTACAATGAGCAGTTCTTC.

The CDR3 region has the DNA TGTGCCAGCAGCGGGGGGACAGGCTATAGCAATCAGCCCCAGCATTTT. This encodes CASSGGTGYSNQPQHF. This chain uses TRBV7-2 with TRBJ1-5; 8 nucleotides match TRBD1. The V and J ends lost 5 bases and 0 bases, in that order; junction bases with no gene match: 6. The CDR3 consists of 16 residues. Germline V gene sequence: CDR1 SGHTA, CDR2 FQGNSA.

The rearrangement links TRBV5-1 to TRBJ2-7; possibly TRBD1 for D (6 bases). The germline V and J ends were trimmed by 3 bases and 4 bases, with 11 bases remaining between them. CDR3 length: 13 residues. CDR1 and CDR2 (germline): SGHRS, YFSETQ. CDR3 in DNA: TGCGCCAGCAGCTCGGGACATTTGTACGAGCAGTACTTC. It translates to CASSSGHLYEQYF.

The V call is TRBV12-2, the J call TRBJ1-2. TRBV12-2 is recorded as a pseudogene. This CDR3 is 15 amino acids long. CDR3 nucleotide sequence: TGTGCAAGTCGCCCCCTGCGGAGGACCAACGGTGGCTACACCTTC. It encodes CASRPLRRTNGGYTF.

This chain connects TRBV6-6 to TRBJ2-7, with TRBD2 identical over 7 bases. The germline V gene has CDR1 MNHNY and CDR2 SVGAGI (reference sequence). This CDR3 spans 14 amino acids. The J segment lost 2 bases and the V segment lost 5 bases, leaving 6 bases of the junction unmatched. Here the CDR3 DNA reads TGTGCCAGCAGTACAAAGGGAGGGACCTACGAGCAGTACTTC. This encodes CASSTKGGTYEQYF.

The genes are TRBV28 and TRBJ2-3; D perhaps matches TRBD2 (6 bases). Germline loops: CDR1 MDHEN, CDR2 SYDVKM. V was clipped by 6 bases and J by 6 bases, with 10 bases between them. The CDR3 has 12 residues. CDR3 coding DNA: TGTGCCAGCAGATCGGAGGGGGATACGCAGTATTTT. It codes for CASRSEGDTQYF.

The V gene is TRBV7-2, the J gene TRBJ2-2, with 10 positions matching TRBD1. Germline CDR1 and CDR2: SGHTA and FQGNSA. The J segment lost 6 bases and the V segment lost 5 bases, leaving 6 bases of the junction unmatched. The CDR3 is made up of 15 amino acids. The CDR3 sequence is CASSPRTGGSGELFF. The CDR3 DNA follows: TGTGCCAGCAGCCCCCGGACAGGGGGGTCCGGGGAGCTGTTTTTT.

The rearrangement uses TRBV5-1 and TRBJ2-7; D is unclear. Trimming took 0 bases from V and 6 from J, leaving 4 bases between them. The CDR3 covers 11 residues. Germline CDR1 reads SGHRS; CDR2 reads YFSETQ. CDR3 region: CASSLVGEQYF. The DNA of the CDR3 is TGCGCCAGCAGCTTGGTCGGCGAGCAGTACTTC. Full variable domain (missing parts from reference TRBV5-1 and TRBJ2-7): KAGVTQTPRYLIKTRGQQVTLSCSPISGHRSVSWYQQTPGQGLQFLFEYFSETQRNKGNFPGRFSGRQFSNSRSEMNVSTLELGDSALYLCASSLVGEQYFGPGTRLTVT.

The chain has TRBV27 and TRBJ2-7; 7 bases align to TRBD1. The CDR3 has 16 residues. Trimming took 4 bases from V and 5 from J; bases not matched to a gene: 14. Germline lookup yields CDR1 MNHEY and CDR2 SMNVEV (reference sequence). The CDR3 protein is CASSSPRQGRVHEQYF. CDR3 bases: TGTGCCAGCAGTTCCCCCCGACAGGGCAGGGTCCACGAGCAGTACTTC.

The rearrangement uses TRBV29-1 and TRBJ1-1; the D gene is possibly TRBD1 (5 bases). V was pared by 5 bases and J by 2 bases, with 6 bases between. In germline, CDR1 is SQVTM, CDR2 ANQGSEA. The CDR3 is 11 residues long. DNA of the CDR3: TGCAGCGTTAGGGGAAACACTGAAGCTTTCTTT. Its protein is CSVRGNTEAFF.